The next 27 T cell receptor beta chains were all read from a single sample in a study of blood T cell repertoires in COVID-19 (dated by TCRdb to the early 2020s). The library came from the immunoSEQ multiplex PCR assay. Held by TCRdb, this immuneACCESS table contains in-frame sequences only and omits some clones. Under half of the omission traces to an unresolved V gene where checked; the cause of the rest is unknown. The sample profile shows under 350,000 clones; approximately 90% of them were found once. The ten top clones hold approximately 4.2% of the sample. Source material: peripheral blood. The receptor source for this set is a man in his forties with acute or convalescent COVID-19.

The rearrangement joins TRBV5-1 to TRBJ1-6; D is unresolved. V was pared by 4 bases and J by 5 bases, with 13 bases between. CDR3 length equals 15 residues. Per germline, CDR1 SGHRS and CDR2 YFSETQ. The CDR3: CASSLDLNNNSPLHF. DNA of the CDR3: TGCGCCAGCAGCCTGGACCTGAACAATAATTCACCCCTCCACTTT.

J is TRBJ2-3 and V is TRBV5-4, with TRBD1 matching 8 bases. The junction had 7 bases not matched to a gene; V was cut back by 5 bases and J by 2 bases. Germline-derived CDR1 and CDR2 are SGHNT and YYREEE (reference sequence). The CDR3 totals 15 residues. CDR3: CASSSDRGLTDTQYF. CDR3 sequence (DNA): TGTGCCAGCAGTTCCGACAGGGGCCTCACAGATACGCAGTATTTT.

A few counts support this clone. The chain couples TRBV5-6 to TRBJ2-1; TRBD2 is a possible D gene (6 bases). This CDR3 region has 15 residues. V lost 5 bases, J lost 4 bases, and 16 bases lay in between. Germline assignment: CDR1 SGHDT and CDR2 YYEEEE. The CDR3 region is CASRKAGTQYNEQFF. The CDR3 DNA reads TGTGCCAGCAGGAAGGCGGGGACGCAGTACAATGAGCAGTTCTTC.

The chain recombines TRBV29-1 with TRBJ2-1, with TRBD1 as a possible D gene (6 bases). V was cut by 4 bases and J by 8 bases, with 12 bases left in between. Germline V gene sequence: CDR1 SQVTM, CDR2 ANQGSEA. This CDR3 has 12 amino acids. In DNA, the CDR3 is TGCAGCGTTGGTGGTCCAGGGGATGAGCAGTTCTTC. Protein: CSVGGPGDEQFF.

The chain employs TRBV5-6 and TRBJ2-2; 10 bases match TRBD1. Germline V gene data show CDR1 as SGHDT and CDR2 as YYEEEE. The CDR3 length is 16 residues. The V gene end was trimmed by 2 bases and the J gene end by 6 bases; junction bases not matched to a gene: 7. The CDR3 coding sequence is TGTGCCAGCAGCTTATACACCGGGACAGGGGCCGGGGAGCTGTTTTTT. Translation gives CASSLYTGTGAGELFF.

This chain connects TRBV2 to TRBJ1-1; 7 bases are shared with TRBD1. The CDR3 is made up of 16 amino acids. The germline V gene encodes CDR1 SNHLY and CDR2 FYNNEI. Losses at the gene ends were 5 bases for V and 4 bases for J; bases not matched to a gene: 13. CDR3: CASSRTGGSSLTEAFF. The CDR3 DNA sequence: TGTGCCAGCAGTCGGACAGGAGGCTCATCCCTCACTGAAGCTTTCTTT. Filled out from reference TRBV2 and TRBJ1-1, the complete variable domain reads EPEVTQTPSHQVTQMGQEVILRCVPISNHLYFYWYRQILGQKVEFLVSFYNNEISEKSEIFDDQFSVERPDGSNFTLKIRSTKLEDSAMYFCASSRTGGSSLTEAFFGQGTRLTVV.

The V gene is TRBV11-2, the J gene TRBJ2-7, with 7 bases that match TRBD2. Losses at the gene ends were 3 bases for V and 2 bases for J; bases not matched to a gene: 7. Germline V gene data show CDR1 as SGHAT and CDR2 as FQNNGV. CDR3 length: 15 residues. The DNA for the CDR3 is TGTGCCAGCAGCTTTGGGGAGGCGGGGGCCTACGAGCAGTACTTC. Translating it yields CASSFGEAGAYEQYF.

The chain combines TRBV5-4 with TRBJ1-2; 8 nucleotides align to TRBD1. V lost 4 bases and J lost 8; bases outside the gene matches: 13. This CDR3 contains 15 residues. Germline CDR1 is SGHNT and CDR2 is YYREEE (reference sequence). The CDR3 loop reads CASSRDRGGERGYTF. CDR3 nucleotide sequence: TGTGCCAGCAGCCGAGACAGGGGAGGGGAGAGGGGCTACACCTTC. The variable domain in full, with the rest retrieved from reference TRBV5-4 and TRBJ1-2, is ETGVTQSPTHLIKTRGQQVTLRCSSQSGHNTVSWYQQALGQGPQFIFQYYREEENGRGNFPPRFSGLQFPNYSSELNVNALELDDSALYLCASSRDRGGERGYTFGSGTRLTVV.

This clone was counted between two and nine times. V usage is TRBV2 and J usage is TRBJ1-2; no definite D call. Between the trimmed V and J ends, which lost 2 bases and 6 bases, there was a span of 7 bases. Germline-derived CDR1 and CDR2 are SNHLY and FYNNEI. CDR3 length: 12 amino acids. The CDR3 region is CASSEQSNGYTF. The CDR3 nucleotides are TGTGCCAGCAGTGAACAGTCAAATGGCTACACCTTC. Together with reference TRBV2 and TRBJ1-2, the CDR3 gives the full variable domain: EPEVTQTPSHQVTQMGQEVILRCVPISNHLYFYWYRQILGQKVEFLVSFYNNEISEKSEIFDDQFSVERPDGSNFTLKIRSTKLEDSAMYFCASSEQSNGYTFGSGTRLTVV.

The rearrangement joins TRBV7-8 to TRBJ2-1; TRBD2 agrees at 11 bases. Germline V CDR1 and CDR2: SGHVS, FQNEAQ. The junction had 8 bases not matched to a gene; V was cut back by 0 bases and J by 7 bases. CDR3 length equals 17 residues. The CDR3 DNA sequence: TGTGCCAGCAGCTTAGCTGCGGCTAGCGGGGGGCGGAATGAGCAGTTCTTC. Its translation is CASSLAAASGGRNEQFF.

This rearrangement joins TRBV9 to TRBJ2-1; TRBD2 matches at 15 bases. After removal of 4 bases from V and 2 bases from J, the junction contained 4 bases not matched to a gene. The V gene's germline CDR1 is SGDLS and CDR2 YYNGEE. This CDR3 spans 17 amino acids. CDR3: CASSPRTSGGAYNEQFF. CDR3 nucleotides: TGTGCCAGCAGCCCCCGGACTAGCGGGGGGGCCTACAATGAGCAGTTCTTC.

The V and J genes are TRBV7-2 and TRBJ2-2, with TRBD1 matching over 9 bases. This CDR3 has 16 amino acids. Germline CDR1 SGHTA, CDR2 FQGNSA. With V trimmed by 6 bases and J by 13 bases, 18 bases remained unmatched. CDR3: CASRLTSGTGRDRLFF. For the CDR3, the DNA is TGTGCCAGCAGACTAACTTCGGGGACAGGGCGGGATAGGCTGTTTTTT.

The V call is TRBV12-5, the J call TRBJ2-3; D is undetermined. Between the trimmed V and J ends, which lost 3 bases and 2 bases, there was a span of 15 bases. The CDR3 covers 16 residues. Germline CDR1 reads LGHNT; CDR2 reads FRNRAP. CDR3: CASGLQLQLITDTQYF. CDR3 nucleotide sequence: TGTGCTAGTGGTTTACAGTTGCAGTTGATCACAGATACGCAGTATTTT. The variable domain in full, completed from reference TRBV12-5 and TRBJ2-3, reads DARVTQTPRHKVTEMGQEVTMRCQPILGHNTVFWYRQTMMQGLELLAYFRNRAPLDDSGMPKDRFSAEMPDATLATLKIQPSEPRDSAVYFCASGLQLQLITDTQYFGPGTRLTVL.

This chain joins TRBV11-2 and TRBJ2-4; TRBD2 aligns across 9 bases. J gave up 0 bases and V 5 bases, and 2 bases lay outside the gene matches. The CDR3 totals 15 residues. Germline V gene sequence: CDR1 SGHAT, CDR2 FQNNGV. CDR3 in amino acids: CASSVAGEAKNIQYF. CDR3 DNA: TGTGCCAGCAGCGTAGCGGGGGAAGCCAAAAACATTCAGTACTTC. The whole variable domain, filled in from reference TRBV11-2 and TRBJ2-4, reads EAGVAQSPRYKIIEKRQSVAFWCNPISGHATLYWYQQILGQGPKLLIQFQNNGVVDDSQLPKDRFSAERLKGVDSTLKIQPAKLEDSAVYLCASSVAGEAKNIQYFGAGTRLSVL.

This clone came up a few times. CDR3 loop: CAIGGELTIQHF. The CDR3 DNA reads as TGTGCCATCGGCGGGGAACTGACGATACAGCATTTT. The chain is built from TRBV10-3 and TRBJ1-5; no reliable D call. CDR3 size: 12 residues. Trimming stripped 8 bases from V and 13 bases from J, with 18 bases between. The germline CDR1 and CDR2 sequences are ENHRY and SYGVKD.

The genes are TRBV5-8 and TRBJ1-2; 7 positions agree with TRBD1. There are 15 residues in the CDR3. The junction had 11 bases not matched to a gene; V was cut back by 3 bases and J by 6 bases. The germline gives CDR1 SGHTS, CDR2 YDEGEE. The CDR3 DNA sequence: TGTGCCAGCAGCTATCGAAGGGGGCAAAGGGATGGCTACACCTTC. It is translated as CASSYRRGQRDGYTF.

This clone was counted between two and nine times. The V and J genes are TRBV6-1 and TRBJ1-3; possibly TRBD1 for D (6 bases). The germline gives CDR1 MNHNS, CDR2 SASEGT. V was trimmed by 1 base and J by 7 bases, leaving 11 bases between them. The CDR3 has 14 residues. This CDR3 is CASSEGETGNTIYF. In nucleotides, the CDR3 is TGTGCCAGCAGTGAAGGGGAGACAGGCAACACCATATATTTT.

With respect to this clone: Additional DNA sequences in this sample encode the identical CDR3. The chain uses TRBV5-1 and TRBJ2-3; 7 nucleotides match TRBD2. V shed 0 bases and J 3 bases; nucleotides not matched to a gene: 4. The germline V gene encodes CDR1 SGHRS and CDR2 YFSETQ. This CDR3 contains 15 residues. The CDR3 reads CASSLGQGGTDTQYF. CDR3 nucleotides: TGCGCCAGCAGCTTGGGGCAGGGAGGGACAGATACGCAGTATTTT.

As regards this clone: The sample carries other DNA sequences with the same CDR3. CDR3 nucleotides: TGTGCCAGCAGCCCCGACAGGGGGCAAGGAGCTTTCTTT. Translation gives CASSPDRGQGAFF. This chain joins TRBV3-1 (or the pseudogene TRBV3-2) and TRBJ1-1; 10 bases are shared with TRBD1. V was clipped by 4 bases and J by 10 bases; unmatched bases: 6. The CDR3 runs to 13 residues. The V gene's germline CDR1 is LGHDT and CDR2 YNNKEL (reference sequence).

The chain has TRBV9 and TRBJ1-5; 7 nucleotides align to TRBD1. Germline loops: CDR1 SGDLS, CDR2 YYNGEE. V dropped 4 bases and J dropped 6; count of bases not matched to a gene: 7. This CDR3 comprises 14 residues. CDR3: CASSSRGDSQPQHF. The CDR3 DNA is TGTGCCAGCAGCTCTAGGGGGGACAGTCAGCCCCAGCATTTT.

The chain joins TRBV7-8 to TRBJ2-7; possibly TRBD1 for D (5 bases). V lost 5 bases and J 4 bases, leaving 9 bases between the germline ends. Germline CDR1 is SGHVS and CDR2 is FQNEAQ. The CDR3 is made up of 12 amino acids. The CDR3 nucleotides read TGTGCCAGCAGCGTACAGGTTTACGAGCAGTACTTC. Translation: CASSVQVYEQYF.

V is TRBV27 and J is TRBJ2-3; 8 bases line up with TRBD2. The CDR3 contains 15 residues. Per the germline V gene, CDR1 is MNHEY and CDR2 is SMNVEV (reference sequence). Losses at the gene ends were 2 bases for V and 11 bases for J; bases not matched to a gene: 12. The CDR3 loop is CASSLGAGVHNRQYF. DNA for the CDR3: TGTGCCAGCAGTTTAGGAGCGGGGGTCCACAATCGGCAGTATTTT.

The chain couples TRBV5-6 to TRBJ2-7, with 7 bases aligning to TRBD1. Germline CDR1 SGHDT, CDR2 YYEEEE. This CDR3 comprises 12 residues. V lost 5 bases and J lost 3; bases outside the gene matches: 2. CDR3: CASRGDSYEQYF. The CDR3 DNA sequence: TGTGCCAGCAGAGGGGACAGCTACGAGCAGTACTTC.

In nucleotides, the CDR3 is TGCGCCAGCAGCTTGGGGGACACCCTCGGGGAGCAGTTCTTC. Translated: CASSLGDTLGEQFF. V usage is TRBV5-1 and J usage is TRBJ2-1, with a possible D match to TRBD1 (6 bases). Trimming shortened V by 0 bases and J by 10 bases, and 14 bases separated the two germline ends. This CDR3 has 14 residues. Germline loops: CDR1 SGHRS, CDR2 YFSETQ.

The rearrangement joins TRBV11-2 to TRBJ2-7; the match to TRBD1 covers 7 bases. Trimming took 3 bases from V and 2 from J; bases not matched to a gene: 7. Germline V lookup: CDR1 SGHAT, CDR2 FQNNGV. This CDR3 has 15 residues. CDR3 DNA sequence: TGTGCCAGCAGCTTTACAGGGGTCTTTACCTACGAGCAGTACTTC. Its translation is CASSFTGVFTYEQYF. Together with reference TRBV11-2 and TRBJ2-7, the CDR3 gives the full variable domain: EAGVAQSPRYKIIEKRQSVAFWCNPISGHATLYWYQQILGQGPKLLIQFQNNGVVDDSQLPKDRFSAERLKGVDSTLKIQPAKLEDSAVYLCASSFTGVFTYEQYFGPGTRLTVT.

V and J are TRBV5-4 and TRBJ2-2; unclear D gene. Looked up from germline, CDR1 is SGHNT and CDR2 is YYREEE (reference sequence). The CDR3 has 14 residues. Trimming shortened V by 4 bases and J by 4 bases, and 11 bases separated the two germline ends. The chain's CDR3 is CASSLTVATGELFF. The CDR3 bases are TGTGCCAGCAGCCTAACGGTAGCCACCGGGGAGCTGTTTTTT.

This clone was seen just once. One end of the junction fails to match germline, which may point to a read error. As DNA, the CDR3 is TGTGCCTGGGGTGTAATTAAGGAGGGCTACACCTTC. This translates into CAWGVIKEGYTF. V gene TRBV30 combines with J gene TRBJ1-2, with D unclear. The CDR3 is 12 amino acids. Germline CDR1 reads GTSNPN; CDR2 reads SVGIG (reference sequence).